Listed below are T cell receptor beta chains from one sample, sequenced in a study of beta chain features in type 1 diabetes. Libraries were prepared by immunoSEQ multiplex PCR; TCRdb keeps only in-frame clonotypes and omits some of them. The sample records 200,000 to 250,000 clones, 14% being singletons. Sequencing was carried out using naive CD4+ T cells from blood. These receptors were collected from a young man with type 1 diabetes. Both conserved end residues are part of each CDR3. Each record gives: clone size, CDR3 length, D gene, V gene, J gene, CDR3 DNA, CDR3 protein. A D gene is named only where the DNA matches it firmly. Expanded clones get a size class; other rows say once, few or many, or leave the size out.

few	13	NA	TRBV29-1	TRBJ1-4	TGCAGCGTTGCGGGACAAGAGAATGAAAAACTGTTTTTT	CSVAGQENEKLFF
NA	11	NA	TRBV20-1	TRBJ1-1	TGCAGTGCTAGCGGGGACACTGAAGCTTTCTTT	CSASGDTEAFF
NA	15	NA	TRBV5-4	TRBJ1-2	TGTGCCAGCAGCTTAAGGGCAGGGGCCAACTATGGCTACACCTTC	CASSLRAGANYGYTF
few	15	TRBD1	TRBV5-4	TRBJ2-5	TGTGCCAGCAGCTTGGGACAGGGGATGATGGAGACCCAGTACTTC	CASSLGQGMMETQYF
few	9	NA	TRBV6-1	TRBJ2-5	TGTGCCAGCTCGGAGACCCAGTACTTC	CASSETQYF
few	13	TRBD1	TRBV18	TRBJ1-2	TGTGCCAGCTCACCCGGGACAGACTATGGCTACACCTTC	CASSPGTDYGYTF
few	15	NA	TRBV4-2	TRBJ2-2	TGTGCCAGCAGCCAAGACAGGGGCAACACCGGGGAGCTGTTTTTT	CASSQDRGNTGELFF
few	18	TRBD1	TRBV5-1	TRBJ2-6	TGCGCCAGCAGCTTCCCACAGGGGTCCATCTCTGGGGCCAACGTCCTGACTTTC	CASSFPQGSISGANVLTF
NA	15	NA	TRBV10-3	TRBJ2-3	TGTGCCATCAGTGTCGGGGGAGACTTCACAGATACGCAGTATTTT	CAISVGGDFTDTQYF
few	16	TRBD2	TRBV10-3	TRBJ2-1	TGTGCCGCTCGCGGGACTAGCGGGAGTAACTACAATGAGCAGTTCTTC	CAARGTSGSNYNEQFF
NA	13	NA	TRBV30	TRBJ2-5	TGTGCCTGGAGTGAGCCAGGGGAAGAGACCCAGTACTTC	CAWSEPGEETQYF
NA	17	TRBD2	TRBV9	TRBJ2-1	TGTGCCAGCAGCGTATCGGGACTAGGGCCCTCCTACAATGAGCAGTTCTTC	CASSVSGLGPSYNEQFF
few	14	TRBD1	TRBV28	TRBJ1-1	TGTGCCAGCATCATAACAGGGGTGAACACTGAAGCTTTCTTT	CASIITGVNTEAFF
NA	16	TRBD1	TRBV4-1	TRBJ1-2	TGCGCCAGCAGCCAAGTATCGGACAGGCGAGAACATGGCTACACCTTC	CASSQVSDRREHGYTF
NA	16	TRBD1	TRBV10-3	TRBJ1-5	TGTGCCATCAGTGAGACAGGGGGCAGTCACAATCAGCCCCAGCATTTT	CAISETGGSHNQPQHF
few	14	NA	TRBV7-9	TRBJ2-1	TGTGCCAGCAGCTTAGAGATAGCGAACAATGAGCAGTTCTTC	CASSLEIANNEQFF
few	15	NA	TRBV6-5	TRBJ2-1	TGTGCCAGCAGGGGAACAGGGAGCTCCTACAATGAGCAGTTCTTC	CASRGTGSSYNEQFF
NA	12	NA	TRBV11-2	TRBJ2-7	TGTGCCAGCAGCTTAGGGACAAACGAGCAGTACTTC	CASSLGTNEQYF
NA	15	TRBD1	TRBV5-4	TRBJ1-2	TGTGCCAGCAGCTTGGGGACCGACAGGGTCTATGGCTACACCTTC	CASSLGTDRVYGYTF
few	16	NA	TRBV9	TRBJ2-4	TGTGCCAGCAGCGTCCGGGAGACCCTGGACCAAAACATTCAGTACTTC	CASSVRETLDQNIQYF
few	15	NA	TRBV9	TRBJ1-4	TGTGCCAGCAGCCCGAGTTCGCGCCCTAATGAAAAACTGTTTTTT	CASSPSSRPNEKLFF
few	13	TRBD1	TRBV7-9	TRBJ1-2	TGTGCCAGCACCGGAGGGGGCGGCTATGGCTACACCTTC	CASTGGGGYGYTF
few	13	NA	TRBV18	TRBJ1-2	TGTGCCAGCTCACCAAGGGAGAACTATGGCTACACCTTC	CASSPRENYGYTF
NA	11	NA	TRBV6-5	TRBJ1-2	TGTGCCAGCAGGTGGACTGGGGGCTACACCTTC	CASRWTGGYTF
few	16	NA	TRBV4-2	TRBJ1-1	TGTGCCAGCAGCCAAGGTCGGGGGGGTTCGGACACTGAAGCTTTCTTT	CASSQGRGGSDTEAFF
NA	13	NA	TRBV6-5	TRBJ2-7	TGTGCCAGCAGCCGGGACTCGGGAGTTGAGCAGTACTTC	CASSRDSGVEQYF
few	13	TRBD2	TRBV7-2	TRBJ2-4	TGTGCCAGCAGCTCCCTCGGGGGGGGCAATCAGTACTTC	CASSSLGGGNQYF
few	14	NA	TRBV18	TRBJ1-2	TGTGCCAGCTCACCCCGACTGGAGAACTATGGCTACACCTTC	CASSPRLENYGYTF
few	13	NA	TRBV11-2	TRBJ2-1	TGTGCCAGCAGCCGTTGGCTCGACAATGAGCAGTTCTTC	CASSRWLDNEQFF
few	14	TRBD2	TRBV5-1	TRBJ2-1	TGCGCCAGCAGCGCGGGACGGGGGAGGGTTGAGCAGTTCTTC	CASSAGRGRVEQFF
NA	15	TRBD2	TRBV28	TRBJ2-1	TGTGCCAGCCACAACCTGAGCGGGAGATCGGGTGAGCAGTTCTTC	CASHNLSGRSGEQFF
NA	17	TRBD1	TRBV4-1	TRBJ2-2	TGCGCCAGCACCCTCCTGGAACAGGGGGCAGACACCGGGGAGCTGTTTTTT	CASTLLEQGADTGELFF
NA	11	NA	TRBV30	TRBJ2-7	TGTGCCTGGGCGCAAGCCTACGAGCAGTACTTC	CAWAQAYEQYF
NA	14	NA	TRBV5-4	TRBJ1-4	TGTGCCAGCAGTCCCGATGACGGAGCGCGAAAACTGTTTTTT	CASSPDDGARKLFF
NA	13	TRBD1	TRBV2	TRBJ1-2	TGTGCCAGCAGTGTAGCCAGGGGGTTTGGCTACACCTTC	CASSVARGFGYTF
NA	13	NA	TRBV7-9	TRBJ1-5	TGTGCCAGCAGTTGGACTGTCAATCAGCCCCAGCATTTT	CASSWTVNQPQHF
few	15	NA	TRBV29-1	TRBJ2-7	TGCAGCGTGGGGGCAAGCGGAACGAGCTCCTACGAGCAGTACTTC	CSVGASGTSSYEQYF
NA	16	TRBD2	TRBV28	TRBJ2-2	TGTGCCAGCAGCCCACGGACTAGCGGAGACACCGGGGAGCTGTTTTTT	CASSPRTSGDTGELFF
NA	14	NA	TRBV18	TRBJ2-2	TGTGCCAGCTCACCGCAGGGGAACACCGGGGAGCTGTTTTTT	CASSPQGNTGELFF
NA	14	TRBD1	TRBV18	TRBJ2-7	TGTGCCAGCTCACCGGGACAGGGGGCTGACGAGCAGTACTTC	CASSPGQGADEQYF
NA	16	TRBD2	TRBV7-2	TRBJ2-1	TGTGCCAGCAGCTTAGCGGGGACTAGCCTCGTCAATGAGCAGTTCTTC	CASSLAGTSLVNEQFF
few	14	TRBD1	TRBV2	TRBJ2-2	TGTGCCAGCCCCCGGGACAGGAACACCGGGGAGCTGTTTTTT	CASPRDRNTGELFF
few	11	NA	TRBV5-1	TRBJ2-1	TGCGCCAGCAGCGTGAACAGTGAGCAGTTCTTC	CASSVNSEQFF
few	14	NA	TRBV18	TRBJ2-2	TGTGCCAGCTCAACTGACACGAACACCGGGGAGCTGTTTTTT	CASSTDTNTGELFF
few	14	TRBD2	TRBV5-1	TRBJ2-1	TGCGCCAGCAACCTAGCGGGGGGATACAATGAGCAGTTCTTC	CASNLAGGYNEQFF
few	13	NA	TRBV18	TRBJ2-7	TGTGCCAGCTCACCACCGAACCAGGCCGAGCAGTACTTC	CASSPPNQAEQYF
few	14	NA	TRBV13	TRBJ1-1	TGTGCCAGCAGCACAGACAGGTTGAACACTGAAGCTTTCTTT	CASSTDRLNTEAFF
few	13	NA	TRBV7-9	TRBJ2-7	TGTGCCAGTGCCATTCAGGGGCCCTACGAGCAGTACTTC	CASAIQGPYEQYF
NA	14	TRBD1	TRBV7-9	TRBJ2-7	TGTGCCAGCAGCTCCGGGACAGCAACCCCCGAGCAGTACTTC	CASSSGTATPEQYF
few	17	TRBD2	TRBV11-2	TRBJ2-7	TGTGCCAGCAGCACCCTCGCGGGGCTAGCGGTCCCAGACGAGCAGTACTTC	CASSTLAGLAVPDEQYF
NA	13	NA	TRBV12-5	TRBJ2-5	TGTGCTAGTGGTTTCGTGCCGCGGGAGACCCAGTACTTC	CASGFVPRETQYF